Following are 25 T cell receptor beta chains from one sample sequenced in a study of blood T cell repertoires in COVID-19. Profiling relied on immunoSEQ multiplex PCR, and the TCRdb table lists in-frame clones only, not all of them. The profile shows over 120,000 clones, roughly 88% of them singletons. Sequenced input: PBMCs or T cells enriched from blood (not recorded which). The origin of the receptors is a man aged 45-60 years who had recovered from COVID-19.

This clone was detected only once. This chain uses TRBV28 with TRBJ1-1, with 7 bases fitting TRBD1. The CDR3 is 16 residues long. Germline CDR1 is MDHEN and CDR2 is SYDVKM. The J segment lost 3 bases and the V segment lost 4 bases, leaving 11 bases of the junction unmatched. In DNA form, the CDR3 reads TGTGCCAGCAGTTCGACAGGGAGGAGGGGGTACACTGAAGCTTTCTTT. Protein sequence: CASSSTGRRGYTEAFF.

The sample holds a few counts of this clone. CDR3 DNA sequence: TGTGCCAGCAGTTACTCTCTGGGACAGGGATACGAGCAGTACTTC. It is translated as CASSYSLGQGYEQYF. V gene TRBV6-6 combines with J gene TRBJ2-7; 9 positions match TRBD1. CDR3 size: 15 residues. CDR1 and CDR2 (germline): MNHNY, SVGAGI (reference sequence). With 0 bases clipped from V and 4 bases from J, the junction kept 4 bases outside the gene matches.

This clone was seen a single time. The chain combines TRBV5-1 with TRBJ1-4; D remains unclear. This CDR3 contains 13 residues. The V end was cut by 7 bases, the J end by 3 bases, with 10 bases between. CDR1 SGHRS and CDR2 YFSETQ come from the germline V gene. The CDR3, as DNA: TGCGCCAGCCGGGGAGGAGCTAATGAAAAACTGTTTTTT. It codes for CASRGGANEKLFF. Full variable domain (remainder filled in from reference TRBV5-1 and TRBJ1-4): KAGVTQTPRYLIKTRGQQVTLSCSPISGHRSVSWYQQTPGQGLQFLFEYFSETQRNKGNFPGRFSGRQFSNSRSEMNVSTLELGDSALYLCASRGGANEKLFFGSGTQLSVL.

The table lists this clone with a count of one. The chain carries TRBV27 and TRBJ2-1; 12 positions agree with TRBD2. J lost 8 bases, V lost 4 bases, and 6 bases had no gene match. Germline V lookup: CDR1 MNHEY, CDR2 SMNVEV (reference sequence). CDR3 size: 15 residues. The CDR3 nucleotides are TGTGCCAGCAGTTCGACTAGCGGGAGAAGTCATGAGCAGTTCTTC. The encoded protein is CASSSTSGRSHEQFF.

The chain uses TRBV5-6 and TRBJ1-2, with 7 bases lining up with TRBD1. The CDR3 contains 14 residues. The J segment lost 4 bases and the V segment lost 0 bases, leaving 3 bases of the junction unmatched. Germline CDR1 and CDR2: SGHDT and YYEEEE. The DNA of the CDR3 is TGTGCCAGCAGCTTGGGACAGGGTAGCTATGGCTACACCTTC. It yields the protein CASSLGQGSYGYTF.

The CDR3 DNA follows: TGTGCCAGCAGCTCCCAACCCGGGACTCGATTTTTT. Encoded protein: CASSSQPGTRFF. The chain carries TRBV12-3 or TRBV12-4 and TRBJ1-4; D is possibly TRBD1 (5 bases). Trimming removed 6 bases from V and 17 bases from J, with 19 bases in between. This CDR3 is built from 12 residues.

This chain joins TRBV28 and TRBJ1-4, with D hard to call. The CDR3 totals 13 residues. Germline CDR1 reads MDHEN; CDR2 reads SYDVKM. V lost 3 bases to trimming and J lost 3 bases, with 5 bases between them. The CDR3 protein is CASSFAANEKLFF. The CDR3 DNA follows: TGTGCCAGCAGTTTTGCAGCTAATGAAAAACTGTTTTTT.

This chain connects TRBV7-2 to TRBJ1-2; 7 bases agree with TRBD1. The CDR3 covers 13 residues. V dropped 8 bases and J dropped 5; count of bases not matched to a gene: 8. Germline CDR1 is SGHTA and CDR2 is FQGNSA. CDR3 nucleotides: TGTGCCAGCGTTGGACCGGGACAGTATGGCTACACCTTC. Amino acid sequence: CASVGPGQYGYTF.

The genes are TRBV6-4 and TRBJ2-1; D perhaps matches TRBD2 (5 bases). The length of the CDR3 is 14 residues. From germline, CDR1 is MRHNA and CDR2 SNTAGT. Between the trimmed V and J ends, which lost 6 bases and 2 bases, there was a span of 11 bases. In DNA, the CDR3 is TGTGCCAGCAGGGCTAGCAGCGCCTACAATGAGCAGTTCTTC. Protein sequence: CASRASSAYNEQFF.

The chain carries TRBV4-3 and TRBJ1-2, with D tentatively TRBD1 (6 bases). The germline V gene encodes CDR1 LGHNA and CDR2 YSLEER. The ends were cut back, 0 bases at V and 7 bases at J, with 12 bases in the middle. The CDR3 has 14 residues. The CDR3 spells CASSQEWQGFGYTF. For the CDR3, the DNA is TGCGCCAGCAGCCAAGAGTGGCAGGGGTTTGGCTACACCTTC.

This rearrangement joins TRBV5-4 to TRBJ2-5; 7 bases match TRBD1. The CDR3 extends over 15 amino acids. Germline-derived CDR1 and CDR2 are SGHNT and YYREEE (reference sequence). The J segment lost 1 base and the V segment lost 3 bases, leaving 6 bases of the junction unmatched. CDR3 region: CASSYSGTAQETQYF. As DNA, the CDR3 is TGTGCCAGCAGCTACTCCGGGACAGCCCAAGAGACCCAGTACTTC.

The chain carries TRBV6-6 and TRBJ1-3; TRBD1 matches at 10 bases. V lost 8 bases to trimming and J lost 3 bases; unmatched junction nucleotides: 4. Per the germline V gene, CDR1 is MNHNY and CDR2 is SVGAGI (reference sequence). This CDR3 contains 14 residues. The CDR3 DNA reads TGTGCCAGCGGACAGGGGGTTTTTGGAAACACCATATATTTT. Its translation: CASGQGVFGNTIYF.

The CDR3 spells CASSPRTAMNTEAFF. DNA of the CDR3: TGTGCCAGCAGCCCCAGGACAGCCATGAACACTGAAGCTTTCTTT. This chain joins TRBV7-2 and TRBJ1-1; a weak D match, TRBD1 (6 bases). Germline assignment: CDR1 SGHTA and CDR2 FQGNSA. V gave up 5 bases and J gave up 0 bases, with 13 bases separating them. The CDR3 runs 15 residues.

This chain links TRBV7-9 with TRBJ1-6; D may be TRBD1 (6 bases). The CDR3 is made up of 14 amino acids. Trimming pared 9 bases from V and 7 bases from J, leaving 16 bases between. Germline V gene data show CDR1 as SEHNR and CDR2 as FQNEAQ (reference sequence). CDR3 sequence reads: CASTSGAGNSPLHF. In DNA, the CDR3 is TGTGCCAGTACTTCAGGGGCCGGGAATTCACCCCTCCACTTT.

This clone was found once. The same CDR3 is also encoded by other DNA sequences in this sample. The CDR3 sequence is CASSVGGGGADTQYF. CDR3 bases: TGTGCCAGCAGCGTAGGCGGCGGGGGGGCCGATACGCAGTATTTT. V is TRBV9 and J is TRBJ2-3; 9 bases agree with TRBD2. The trim removed 0 bases at V and 6 bases at J, leaving 5 bases unmatched. The CDR3 covers 15 residues. CDR1 and CDR2 (germline): SGDLS, YYNGEE. The entire variable domain, with the rest obtained from reference TRBV9 and TRBJ2-3, is as follows: DSGVTQTPKHLITATGQRVTLRCSPRSGDLSVYWYQQSLDQGLQFLIQYYNGEERAKGNILERFSAQQFPDLHSELNLSSLELGDSALYFCASSVGGGGADTQYFGPGTRLTVL.

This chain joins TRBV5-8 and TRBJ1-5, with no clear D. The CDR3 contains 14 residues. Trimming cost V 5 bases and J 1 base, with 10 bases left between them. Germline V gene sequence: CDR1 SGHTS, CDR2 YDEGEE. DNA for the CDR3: TGTGCCAGCAGTTATCCTTCCAGCAATCAGCCCCAGCATTTT. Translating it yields CASSYPSSNQPQHF.

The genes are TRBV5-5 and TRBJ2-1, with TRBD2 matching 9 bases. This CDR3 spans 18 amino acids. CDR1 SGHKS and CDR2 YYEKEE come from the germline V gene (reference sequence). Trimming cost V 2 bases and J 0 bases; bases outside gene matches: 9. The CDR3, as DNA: TGTGCCAGCAGCTTCCTGGCGGGGGGGCCCGTCTCCTACAATGAGCAGTTCTTC. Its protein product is CASSFLAGGPVSYNEQFF.

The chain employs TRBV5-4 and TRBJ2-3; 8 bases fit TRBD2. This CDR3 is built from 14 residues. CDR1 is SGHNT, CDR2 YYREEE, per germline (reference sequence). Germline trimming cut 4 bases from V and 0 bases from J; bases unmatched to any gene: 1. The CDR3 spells CASSGGGSTDTQYF. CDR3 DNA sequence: TGTGCCAGCAGCGGCGGGGGGAGCACAGATACGCAGTATTTT. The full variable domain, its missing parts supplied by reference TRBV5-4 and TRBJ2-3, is ETGVTQSPTHLIKTRGQQVTLRCSSQSGHNTVSWYQQALGQGPQFIFQYYREEENGRGNFPPRFSGLQFPNYSSELNVNALELDDSALYLCASSGGGSTDTQYFGPGTRLTVL.

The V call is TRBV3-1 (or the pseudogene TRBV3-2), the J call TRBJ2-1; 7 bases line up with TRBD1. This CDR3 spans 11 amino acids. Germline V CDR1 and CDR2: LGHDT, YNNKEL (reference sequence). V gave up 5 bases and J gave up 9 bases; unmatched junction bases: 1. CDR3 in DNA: TGTGCCAGCAGCAGGGGGCGTGAGCAGTTCTTC. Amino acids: CASSRGREQFF.

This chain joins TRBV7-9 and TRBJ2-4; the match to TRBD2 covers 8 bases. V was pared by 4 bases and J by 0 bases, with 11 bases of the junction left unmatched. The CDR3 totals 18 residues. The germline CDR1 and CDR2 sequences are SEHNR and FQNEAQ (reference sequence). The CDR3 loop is CASSWFRAGGSAKNIQYF. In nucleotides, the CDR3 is TGTGCCAGCAGCTGGTTTAGGGCGGGGGGCTCAGCCAAAAACATTCAGTACTTC.

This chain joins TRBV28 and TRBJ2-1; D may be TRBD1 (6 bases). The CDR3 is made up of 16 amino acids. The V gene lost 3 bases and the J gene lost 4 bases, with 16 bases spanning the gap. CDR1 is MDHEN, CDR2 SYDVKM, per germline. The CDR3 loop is CASSFWQGKPYNEQFF. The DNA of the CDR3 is TGTGCCAGCAGTTTCTGGCAGGGGAAACCTTACAATGAGCAGTTCTTC. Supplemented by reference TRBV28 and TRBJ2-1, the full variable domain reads DVKVTQSSRYLVKRTGEKVFLECVQDMDHENMFWYRQDPGLGLRLIYFSYDVKMKEKGDIPEGYSVSREKKERFSLILESASTNQTSMYLCASSFWQGKPYNEQFFGPGTRLTVL.

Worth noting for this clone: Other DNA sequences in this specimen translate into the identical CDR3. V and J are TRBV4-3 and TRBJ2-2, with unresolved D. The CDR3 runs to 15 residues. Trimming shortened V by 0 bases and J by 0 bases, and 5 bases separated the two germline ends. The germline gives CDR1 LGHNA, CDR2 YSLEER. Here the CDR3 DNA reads TGCGCCAGCAGCCAAGACCGGGCGAACACCGGGGAGCTGTTTTTT. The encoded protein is CASSQDRANTGELFF.

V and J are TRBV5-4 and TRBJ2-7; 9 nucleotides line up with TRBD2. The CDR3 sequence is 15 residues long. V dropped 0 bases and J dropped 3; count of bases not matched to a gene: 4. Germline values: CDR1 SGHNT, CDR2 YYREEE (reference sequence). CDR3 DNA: TGTGCCAGCAGCTTGGGACTAGCGGCAAGCTACGAGCAGTACTTC. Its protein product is CASSLGLAASYEQYF. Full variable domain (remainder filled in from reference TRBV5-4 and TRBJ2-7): ETGVTQSPTHLIKTRGQQVTLRCSSQSGHNTVSWYQQALGQGPQFIFQYYREEENGRGNFPPRFSGLQFPNYSSELNVNALELDDSALYLCASSLGLAASYEQYFGPGTRLTVT.

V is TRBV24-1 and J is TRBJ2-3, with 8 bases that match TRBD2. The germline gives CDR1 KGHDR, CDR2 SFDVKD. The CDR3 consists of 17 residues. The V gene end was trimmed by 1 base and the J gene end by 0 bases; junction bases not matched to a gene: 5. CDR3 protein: CATSDFYGGGSTDTQYF. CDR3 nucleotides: TGTGCCACCAGTGATTTCTACGGCGGGGGGAGCACAGATACGCAGTATTTT.

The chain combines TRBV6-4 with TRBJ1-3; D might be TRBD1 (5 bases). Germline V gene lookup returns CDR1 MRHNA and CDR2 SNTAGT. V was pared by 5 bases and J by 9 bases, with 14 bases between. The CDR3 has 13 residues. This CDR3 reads CASSKTGLGTIYF. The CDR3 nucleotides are TGTGCCAGCAGTAAAACAGGCCTTGGCACCATATATTTT.